This T cell receptor beta chain comes out of a study of T cells after yellow fever vaccination (dated by TCRdb to between 2017 and 2020). About the study as a whole: The SMART-Seq v4 Ultra Low Input RNA kit was used to prepare libraries from fractions with low cell numbers. Two healthy male donors, one aged 18 to 30 and one aged 30 to 40 years, made up the cohort. Blood was collected at multiple timepoints before and after primary and secondary immunization, and bulk PBMC replicates and cell subsets were isolated. To follow T-cell clones before and after both primary and booster YFV17D yellow fever vaccination, bulk TCR alpha and beta repertoires underwent longitudinal sequencing. What the research found in general, with its limitations: A small share of clonotypes was detected in both CD4 and CD8 compartments, with the overlap likely arising from convergent recombination. Most clones expanded after primary vaccination (almost 97% of CD4 and 70% to 90% of CD8) were re-detected after the booster, suggesting that broad memory maintenance occurred. The secondary T-cell response was weaker than the primary response but faster, peaking on day 5 instead of day 15. Because the study included only a couple of donors, the extent to which the findings can be generalized is limited. FACS-sorted repertoires could contain abundant contaminating clonotypes from the bulk population, so computational filtering was required.

The treatment or condition tag for this specimen amounts to: live attenuated yellow fever vaccine strain. A standard Ficoll-Paque protocol was used to isolate PBMCs from peripheral blood. CD4 and CD8 T-cell fractions were isolated with Dynabeads CD4 and CD8 positive selection kits. TriZol was used to extract RNA from bulk PBMCs, from CD4 and CD8 fractions, and from dextramer-positive and dextramer-negative fractions. Synthesis of TCR cDNA relied on 5'RACE template switching, a step that introduced a universal primer site along with unique molecular identifiers. Priming of cDNA synthesis was performed from both the TCR alpha and TCR beta constant segments. Two PCR steps were used to amplify libraries, with sample barcodes and sequencing adapters being added in the second step. Libraries were sequenced on Illumina HiSeq 2500 (2x100 bp) or NovaSeq (2x150 bp). The original pipeline was this. MIGEC handled demultiplexing of reads and collapsing into UMI consensus sequences, while MiXCR performed V(D)J alignment. Clonotypes responding to the vaccine were identified with edgeR on replicate PBMC samples, with the criteria of FDR below 0.01 and a log2 fold change above 5 up to day 15. Each bulk clonotype received a CD4 or CD8 identity based on whether the sequenced CD4 or CD8 repertoire contained that clonotype at higher abundance. TCRdb reanalyzed the raw reads on its own, using fastp at Q25 for trimming and MiXCR for clone calling, and kept in-frame beta chains. Rows with one shared CDR3 protein collapse into an entry with the most common genes and DNA. These V and J calls rely on TCRdb rather than the paper's analysis. The sample data list roughly 250,000 distinct CDR3 sequences, and approximately 13% of these were observed just once. Together, the top ten hold approximately 0.49% of the sample.

Details on this clonotype: The antigen it binds to is not known. No qualities accompany the bases; no much larger clone lies one base away.

Relative to germline, V is 5 bases shorter and J is 4 bases shorter, with 11 bases between their ends. The CDR3 spans 13 residues, from the cysteine through the phenylalanine. CDR3 DNA only is kept here, 39 bases in frame from base 1. Sequences SGHAT (CDR1) and FQNNGV (CDR2) are obtained from the germline V gene. Sequences were derived from CD4+ T cells sorted from PBMCs, sampled 45 days after the yellow fever booster vaccination. The clonotype was recovered from a man aged 25-45 years who received the YFV17D yellow fever vaccine. Recombination joined TRBV11-2 with TRBJ1-1, with the D gene not confidently named. The nucleotides read TGTGCCAGCAGCCCCGATTCAGGCACTGAAGCTTTCTTT. It specifies CASSPDSGTEAFF.